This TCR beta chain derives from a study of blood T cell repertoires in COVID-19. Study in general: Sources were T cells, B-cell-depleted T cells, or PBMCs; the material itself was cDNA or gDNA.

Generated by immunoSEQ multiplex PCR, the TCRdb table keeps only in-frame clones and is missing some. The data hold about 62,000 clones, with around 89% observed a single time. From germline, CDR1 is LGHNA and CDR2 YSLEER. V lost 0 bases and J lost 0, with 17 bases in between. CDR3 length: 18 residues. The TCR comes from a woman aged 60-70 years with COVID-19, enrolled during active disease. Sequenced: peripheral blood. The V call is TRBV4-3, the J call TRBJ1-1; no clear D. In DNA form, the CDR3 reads TGCGCCAGCAGCCAAGATGGCGGGAACACGATTTTGAACACTGAAGCTTTCTTT. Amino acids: CASSQDGGNTILNTEAFF.